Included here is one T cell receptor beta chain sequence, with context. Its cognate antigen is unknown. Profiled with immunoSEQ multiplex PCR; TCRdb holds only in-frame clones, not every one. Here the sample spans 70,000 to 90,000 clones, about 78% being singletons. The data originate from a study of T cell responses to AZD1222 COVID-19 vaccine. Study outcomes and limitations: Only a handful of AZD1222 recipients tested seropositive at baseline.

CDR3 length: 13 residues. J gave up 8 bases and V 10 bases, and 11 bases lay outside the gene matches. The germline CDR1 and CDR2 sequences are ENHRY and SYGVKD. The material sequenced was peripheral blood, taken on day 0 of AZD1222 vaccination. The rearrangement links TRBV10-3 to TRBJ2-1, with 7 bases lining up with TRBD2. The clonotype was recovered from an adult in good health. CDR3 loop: CATQLGGSDEQFF. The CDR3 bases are TGTGCCACCCAGTTGGGCGGGAGTGATGAGCAGTTCTTC.